The clone carrying this T cell receptor beta chain was observed at least ten times. The target antigen is unknown. The data stem from a study of Graves' ophthalmopathy and Graves' hyperthyroidism. Study overall: Prior to any treatment, peripheral blood was collected at the time of initial diagnosis. Regarding the study as a whole: The majority of expanded thyroid clonotypes above 0.001 frequency also occurred in blood. Separation of ophthalmopathy from stable hyperthyroidism was achieved by a 13-signature model, at approximately 88% sensitivity and approximately 84% specificity.

Trimming cost V 7 bases and J 4 bases, with 16 bases left between them. Looked up from germline, CDR1 is DFQATT and CDR2 is SNEGSKA (reference sequence). CDR3 length: 13 amino acids. Using RNA transcripts, the TCR beta CDR3 regions were amplified. Amplification began with first-round RT-PCR using HTBI primers, then second-round multiplex PCR was performed. TCRdb itself ran the multiplex PCR reads through MiXCR, one entry per CDR3 protein. The data show 350,000 to 400,000 distinct CDR3 sequences, with 15% seen just once and about 7% held by the top ten. The material sequenced was peripheral blood. The origin of this receptor is a woman aged 18 to 35 with stable Graves' hyperthyroidism. V and J are TRBV20-1 and TRBJ2-5, with TRBD2 as a possible D gene (6 bases). CDR3 in DNA: TGCAGTGGAAGAAGCGGGTTGGGAGAGACCCAGTACTTC. This sequence encodes CSGRSGLGETQYF.